The clone carrying this T cell receptor (beta chain) was found many times. Assay used: immunoSEQ multiplex PCR; TCRdb lists only in-frame clones, some missing. The sample offers some 40,000 clones and no singletons, the top ten holding around 2.8%. These data originate in a study of T cell clonality in common variable immunodeficiency. The specimen was peripheral blood mononuclear cells. This TCR derives from a person aged 18-69 years in good health.

The CDR3 sequence is CASSQSIGAEQFF. CDR3 bases read: TGTGCCAGCAGCCAATCCATTGGGGCTGAG. The chain has TRBV7-8 and TRBJ2-1; tentative D call: TRBD1 (5 bases). Read sequence stops 3 residues before the CDR3 end, and the germline J gene provides the missing end. CDR1 SGHVS and CDR2 FQNEAQ come from the germline V gene. V was trimmed by 5 bases and J by 9 bases, leaving 14 bases between them. CDR3 length: 13 amino acids.